The rows below give T cell receptor beta chains drawn from one sample of a study of cytomegalovirus exposure and HLA in healthy donors. The data were produced by immunoSEQ multiplex PCR, yet TCRdb's version contains in-frame clones alone and is incomplete. The sample lists a few hundred thousand clones; 70% to 80% were seen once. The material sequenced was PBMCs. The receptors were sampled from a woman between 25 and 40 years old in good health and CMV-seronegative. Both conserved end residues are part of each CDR3. Each record gives: J gene, clone size, V gene, CDR3 length, CDR3 protein. Rows may omit the clone size; those that give it use once, few, many or a size class.

j_gene: TRBJ1-1
abundance: -
v_gene: TRBV9
len: 13
CDR3aa: CASSVHANAEAFF

j_gene: TRBJ2-3
abundance: -
v_gene: TRBV21-1
len: 13
CDR3aa: CARGTRTSGPDLF

j_gene: TRBJ1-2
abundance: -
v_gene: TRBV9
len: 16
CDR3aa: CASSVAPSDRGRGYTF

j_gene: TRBJ2-7
abundance: -
v_gene: TRBV5-1
len: 15
CDR3aa: CASSLAGVSSYEQYF

j_gene: TRBJ1-5
abundance: -
v_gene: TRBV27
len: 15
CDR3aa: CASSSGQGVRQPQHF

j_gene: TRBJ2-1
abundance: -
v_gene: TRBV7-2
len: 13
CDR3aa: CASRRLASHEQFF

j_gene: TRBJ1-1
abundance: -
v_gene: TRBV19
len: 12
CDR3aa: CASSIDDSEAFF

j_gene: TRBJ2-1
abundance: -
v_gene: TRBV11-2
len: 15
CDR3aa: CASSLRRGGSNEQFF

j_gene: TRBJ2-5
abundance: -
v_gene: TRBV5-1
len: 14
CDR3aa: CASSPLEDQETQYF

j_gene: TRBJ2-5
abundance: few
v_gene: TRBV7-9
len: 14
CDR3aa: CASSLTGLQETQYF

j_gene: TRBJ1-6
abundance: -
v_gene: TRBV27
len: 14
CDR3aa: CASSRAGEGSPLHF

j_gene: TRBJ1-1
abundance: once
v_gene: TRBV10-2
len: 11
CDR3aa: CASSERGEAFF

j_gene: TRBJ1-1
abundance: -
v_gene: TRBV6-1
len: 14
CDR3aa: CASSDWGLNTEAFF

j_gene: TRBJ1-4
abundance: once
v_gene: TRBV30
len: 17
CDR3aa: CAWSPTFGQDESEKLFF

j_gene: TRBJ1-1
abundance: few
v_gene: TRBV19
len: 13
CDR3aa: CASAQALNTEAFF

j_gene: TRBJ2-4
abundance: once
v_gene: TRBV5-1
len: 16
CDR3aa: CASSLGGQGASNIQYF

j_gene: TRBJ2-3
abundance: -
v_gene: TRBV6-1
len: 16
CDR3aa: CASSEGISGGTDTQYF

j_gene: TRBJ2-5
abundance: -
v_gene: TRBV7-6
len: 17
CDR3aa: CASSLAPGLASGETQYF

j_gene: TRBJ2-3
abundance: -
v_gene: TRBV6-6
len: 16
CDR3aa: CASSYSPGQGSDTQYF

j_gene: TRBJ2-1
abundance: -
v_gene: TRBV29-1
len: 15
CDR3aa: CSVEEAAISYNEQFF

j_gene: TRBJ1-1
abundance: -
v_gene: TRBV6-6
len: 16
CDR3aa: CASSYRPGGWNTEAFF

j_gene: TRBJ2-5
abundance: once
v_gene: TRBV19
len: 12
CDR3aa: CASSIPGETQYF

j_gene: TRBJ2-7
abundance: -
v_gene: TRBV5-4
len: 15
CDR3aa: CASSLNSRTGGEQYF